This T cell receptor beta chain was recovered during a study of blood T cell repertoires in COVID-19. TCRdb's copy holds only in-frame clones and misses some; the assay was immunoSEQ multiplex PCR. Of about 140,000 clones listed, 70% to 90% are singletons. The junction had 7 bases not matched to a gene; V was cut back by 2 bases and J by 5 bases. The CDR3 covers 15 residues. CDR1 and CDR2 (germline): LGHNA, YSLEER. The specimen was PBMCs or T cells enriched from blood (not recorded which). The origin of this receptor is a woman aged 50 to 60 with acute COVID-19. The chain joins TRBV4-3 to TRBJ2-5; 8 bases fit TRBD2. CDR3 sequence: CASSQQSGRAETQYF. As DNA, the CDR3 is TGCGCCAGCAGCCAACAAAGCGGGAGAGCGGAGACCCAGTACTTC.